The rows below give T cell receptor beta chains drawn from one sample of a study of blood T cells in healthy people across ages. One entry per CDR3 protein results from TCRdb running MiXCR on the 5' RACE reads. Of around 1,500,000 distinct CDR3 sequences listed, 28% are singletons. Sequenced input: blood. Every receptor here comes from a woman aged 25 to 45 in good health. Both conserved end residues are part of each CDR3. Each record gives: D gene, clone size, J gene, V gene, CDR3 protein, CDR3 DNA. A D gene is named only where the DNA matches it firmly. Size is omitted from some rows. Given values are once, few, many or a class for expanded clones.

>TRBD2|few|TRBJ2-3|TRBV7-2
CASTLTTSGRVDTQYF
TGTGCCAGCACCCTTACGACTAGCGGGAGGGTAGATACGCAGTATTTT
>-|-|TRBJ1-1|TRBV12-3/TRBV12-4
CASSLIEGTEAFF
TGTGCCAGCAGTTTAATTGAGGGGACTGAAGCTTTCTTT
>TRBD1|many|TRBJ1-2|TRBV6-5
CASSYSQRTGEYGYTF
TGTGCCAGCAGTTACTCGCAAAGGACAGGGGAATATGGCTACACCTTC
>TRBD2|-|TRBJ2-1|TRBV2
CASSDSSSYSGGAKHEQFF
TGTGCCAGCAGTGACTCCTCCTCATATAGCGGGGGGGCTAAACATGAGCAGTTCTTC
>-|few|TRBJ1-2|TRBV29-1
CSVESINYGYTF
TGCAGCGTTGAGTCAATTAACTATGGCTACACCTTC
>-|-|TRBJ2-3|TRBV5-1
CASSLAPVRGTTGTQYF
TGCGCCAGCAGCTTGGCCCCTGTGCGGGGGACGACAGGTACGCAGTATTTT
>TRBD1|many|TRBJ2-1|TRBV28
CASSPLGTGAVGEQFF
TGTGCCAGCAGTCCCCTGGGGACAGGGGCAGTAGGCGAGCAGTTCTTC
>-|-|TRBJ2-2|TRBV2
CASSEGSGELFF
TGTGCCAGCAGCGAGGGCTCCGGGGAGCTGTTTTTT
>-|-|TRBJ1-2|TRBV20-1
CSAATGKGFIGYTF
TGCAGTGCTGCCACAGGGAAAGGTTTTATAGGCTACACCTTC
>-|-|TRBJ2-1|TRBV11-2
CASSSQRSYNEQFF
TGTGCCAGCAGCTCCCAGCGGAGCTACAATGAGCAGTTCTTC
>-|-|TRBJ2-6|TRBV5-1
CASSLEGGGSGANVLTF
TGCGCCAGCAGCTTAGAGGGGGGTGGATCTGGGGCCAACGTCCTGACTTTC
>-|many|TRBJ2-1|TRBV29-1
CSVAPMDEQFF
TGCAGCGTTGCCCCTATGGATGAGCAGTTCTTC
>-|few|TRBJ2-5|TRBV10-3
CAISESGVYQETQYF
TGTGCCATCAGTGAGTCTGGCGTGTACCAAGAGACCCAGTACTTC
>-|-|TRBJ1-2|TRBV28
CASSPGGRTQGYTF
TGTGCCAGCAGTCCGGGAGGGCGCACCCAGGGCTACACCTTC
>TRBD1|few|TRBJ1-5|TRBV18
CASSPIQGDSNQPQHF
TGTGCCAGCTCACCGATTCAGGGGGATAGCAATCAGCCCCAGCATTTT
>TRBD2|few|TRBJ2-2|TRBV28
CASSPRGGANTGELFF
TGTGCCAGCAGTCCCCGCGGGGGGGCAAACACCGGGGAGCTGTTTTTT
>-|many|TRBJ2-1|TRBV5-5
CASSWESYNEQFF
TGTGCCAGCAGCTGGGAAAGCTACAATGAGCAGTTCTTC
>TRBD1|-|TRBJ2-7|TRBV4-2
CASSQGASGQGVREQYF
TGTGCCAGCAGCCAAGGCGCTTCGGGACAGGGCGTGAGGGAGCAGTACTTC
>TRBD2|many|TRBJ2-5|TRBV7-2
CASSITGMSGRYETQYF
TGTGCCAGCAGCATTACAGGGATGAGCGGGAGATATGAGACCCAGTACTTC
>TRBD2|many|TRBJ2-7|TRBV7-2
CASSSTGTSGGPLGEQYF
TGTGCCAGCAGCTCGACGGGGACTAGCGGGGGACCGCTCGGGGAGCAGTACTTC
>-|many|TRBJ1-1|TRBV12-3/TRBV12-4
CASSLGGRAEAFF
TGTGCCAGCAGTTTAGGGGGAAGGGCTGAAGCTTTCTTT
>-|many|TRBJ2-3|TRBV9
CASSVNPGAGDTQYF
TGTGCCAGCAGCGTAAATCCGGGGGCAGGAGATACGCAGTATTTT
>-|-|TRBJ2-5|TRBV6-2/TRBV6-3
CASRRDGRETQYF
TGTGCCAGCAGGCGGGACGGTAGGGAGACCCAGTACTTC
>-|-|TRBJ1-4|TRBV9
CASSVAQVATNEKLFF
TGTGCCAGCAGCGTAGCTCAGGTTGCAACTAATGAAAAACTGTTTTTT
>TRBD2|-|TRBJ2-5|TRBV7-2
CASSLEAGVSYNEQYF
TGTGCCAGCAGCTTAGAGGCGGGAGTGAGCTACAATGAGCAGTACTTC
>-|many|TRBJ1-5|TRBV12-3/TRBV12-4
CASSGYSNQPQHF
TGTGCCAGCTCTGGGTATAGCAATCAGCCCCAGCATTTT
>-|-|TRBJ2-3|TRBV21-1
CASSKAPGLTRKDTQYF
TGTGCCAGCAGCAAAGCACCGGGACTTACACGCAAGGATACGCAGTATTTT
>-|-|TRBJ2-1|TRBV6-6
CASSYSTSQNEQFF
TGTGCCAGCAGTTACTCGACCTCACAGAATGAGCAGTTCTTC
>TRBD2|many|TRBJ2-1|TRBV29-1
CSVVAAGGPVDEQFF
TGCAGCGTCGTAGCAGCGGGAGGGCCAGTCGATGAGCAGTTCTTC
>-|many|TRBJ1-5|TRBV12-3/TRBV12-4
CASSLLGDQPQHF
TGTGCCAGCAGTTTATTGGGGGATCAGCCCCAGCATTTT
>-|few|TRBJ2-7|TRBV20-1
CSARDEAYEQYF
TGCAGTGCTAGAGATGAGGCCTACGAGCAGTACTTC
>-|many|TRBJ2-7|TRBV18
CASSRGSLRNEQYF
TGTGCCAGCTCACGGGGGTCCCTGCGAAACGAGCAGTACTTC
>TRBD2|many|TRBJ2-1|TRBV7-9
CASSLKRGALNEQFF
TGTGCCAGCAGCTTGAAGCGGGGGGCCCTAAATGAGCAGTTCTTC
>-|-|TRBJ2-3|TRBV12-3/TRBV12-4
CASSLFRTLVGADTQYF
TGTGCCAGCAGTTTATTCCGGACACTAGTAGGCGCAGATACGCAGTATTTT
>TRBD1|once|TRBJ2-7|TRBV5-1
CASSSVGGQVGWYF
TGCGCCAGCAGCTCAGTCGGAGGACAGGTGGGGTGGTACTTC
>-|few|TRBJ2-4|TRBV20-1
CSARDTGWGKNIQYF
TGCAGTGCCCGGGACACGGGATGGGGCAAAAACATTCAGTACTTC
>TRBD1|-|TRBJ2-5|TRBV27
CASSLIQGLSQETQYF
TGTGCCAGCAGTTTGATACAGGGGCTCTCCCAAGAGACCCAGTACTTC
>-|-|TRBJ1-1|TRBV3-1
CASSQQSGSTEAFF
TGTGCCAGCAGCCAACAATCAGGAAGCACTGAAGCTTTCTTT
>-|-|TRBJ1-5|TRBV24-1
CATSDRTVNQPQHF
TGTGCCACCAGTGACCGGACAGTTAATCAGCCCCAGCATTTT
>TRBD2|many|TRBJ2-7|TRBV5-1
CASSSRLAGVWEQYF
TGCGCCAGCAGCTCCCGACTAGCGGGAGTGTGGGAGCAGTACTTC
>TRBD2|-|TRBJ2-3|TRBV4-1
CASSHGTSGGAWTDTQYF
TGCGCCAGCAGCCACGGGACTAGCGGGGGGGCTTGGACAGATACGCAGTATTTT
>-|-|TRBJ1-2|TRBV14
CASSQVRGSYTF
TGTGCCAGCAGCCAAGTGCGGGGAAGCTACACCTTC
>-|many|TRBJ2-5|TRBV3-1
CASSLPPEETQYF
TGTGCCAGCAGCCTGCCTCCTGAAGAGACCCAGTACTTC
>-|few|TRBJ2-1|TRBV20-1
CSASRSPRDPLLSSYNEQFF
TGCAGTGCTAGCAGGTCCCCTCGGGATCCACTGCTCAGCTCCTACAATGAGCAGTTCTTC
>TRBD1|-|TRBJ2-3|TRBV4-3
CASGQEDRGTDTQYF
TGCGCCAGCGGCCAGGAGGACAGGGGGACAGATACGCAGTATTTT
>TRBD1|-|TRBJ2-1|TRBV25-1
CASSAGGVGDEQFF
TGTGCCAGCAGTGCAGGGGGAGTGGGGGATGAGCAGTTCTTC
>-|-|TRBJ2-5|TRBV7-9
CASTPQAGRNQVGQETQYF
TGTGCCAGCACCCCGCAGGCAGGGAGAAACCAAGTGGGTCAAGAGACCCAGTACTTC
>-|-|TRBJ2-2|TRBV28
CASSSPPVGRYTGELFF
TGTGCCAGCAGTTCCCCCCCGGTGGGGAGGTATACCGGGGAGCTGTTTTTT
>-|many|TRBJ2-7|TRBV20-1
CSANYGGSIYEQYF
TGCAGTGCCAACTATGGGGGGTCAATCTACGAGCAGTACTTC
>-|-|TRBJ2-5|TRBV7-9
CASSLGSAGRGETQYF
TGTGCCAGCAGCTTGGGTTCGGCAGGGAGAGGAGAGACCCAGTACTTC
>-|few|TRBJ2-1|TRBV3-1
CASSGGREGDEQFF
TGTGCCAGCAGCGGTGGCCGAGAGGGCGATGAGCAGTTCTTC